The 11 T cell receptor beta chains below come from one sample, sequenced in a study of blood T cell repertoires in COVID-19. The repertoire was sequenced with immunoSEQ multiplex PCR; TCRdb's copy has only in-frame clones and lacks some. This sample has 200,000 to 250,000 clones; roughly four fifths occur once, and the top ten carry approximately 8%. Sequencing was done on a sample of peripheral blood. These receptors were collected from a woman aged 50 to 60 with active or convalescent COVID-19.

This chain uses TRBV7-9 with TRBJ2-3, with a possible D match to TRBD2 (5 bases). V lost 1 base and J lost 4, with 12 bases in between. From germline, CDR1 is SEHNR and CDR2 FQNEAQ (reference sequence). The CDR3 has 15 amino acids. The CDR3 reads CASSLVLGSSDTQYF. DNA for the CDR3: TGTGCCAGCAGCTTAGTCCTGGGGAGTTCAGATACGCAGTATTTT.

This clone was recorded a few times. The chain links TRBV28 to TRBJ1-1; D gene ambiguous. Trimming removed 10 bases from V and 1 base from J, with 10 bases in between. The CDR3 sequence is 12 residues long. CDR1 is MDHEN and CDR2 is SYDVKM in the germline V gene. Here the CDR3 reads CAILERNTEAFF. DNA for the CDR3: TGTGCCATCTTAGAACGGAACACTGAAGCTTTCTTT. Full variable domain (missing parts from reference TRBV28 and TRBJ1-1): DVKVTQSSRYLVKRTGEKVFLECVQDMDHENMFWYRQDPGLGLRLIYFSYDVKMKEKGDIPEGYSVSREKKERFSLILESASTNQTSMYLCAILERNTEAFFGQGTRLTVV.

The chain has TRBV7-2 and TRBJ1-4, with 8 bases identical to TRBD1. J lost 4 bases, V lost 3 bases, and 7 bases had no gene match. Looked up from germline, CDR1 is SGHTA and CDR2 is FQGNSA. This CDR3 has 16 amino acids. The CDR3 sequence is CASSLIQGVFNEKLFF. DNA for the CDR3: TGTGCCAGCAGCTTGATACAGGGGGTCTTTAATGAAAAACTGTTTTTT.

This clone was observed a single time. V gene TRBV29-1 combines with J gene TRBJ2-1, with TRBD2 as a possible D gene (5 bases). Germline CDR1 reads SQVTM; CDR2 reads ANQGSEA. Trimming took off 6 bases at V and 1 base at J, with 16 bases between the two ends. This CDR3 comprises 15 residues. This CDR3 reads CSVGTAGLSYNEQFF. The DNA of the CDR3 is TGCAGCGTCGGAACGGCGGGCCTGTCCTACAATGAGCAGTTCTTC.

The J gene is TRBJ2-1, the V gene TRBV2, with no clear D. The V end lost 7 bases, the J end lost 7 bases, and 8 bases lay between the germline ends. Germline CDR1 SNHLY, CDR2 FYNNEI. This CDR3 contains 11 residues. The CDR3 DNA is TGTGCCAGCAAATGGAGAAATGAGCAGTTCTTC. Its translation is CASKWRNEQFF.

This CDR3 reads CASSGLAVSSYEQYF. CDR3 nucleotide sequence: TGTGCCAGCAGTGGGTTAGCGGTGAGCTCCTACGAGCAGTACTTC. The chain recombines TRBV2 with TRBJ2-7; tentative D call: TRBD2 (6 bases). Germline V CDR1 and CDR2: SNHLY, FYNNEI. V was clipped by 4 bases and J by 0 bases, with 13 bases between them. This CDR3 has 15 amino acids.

The chain is built from TRBV27 and TRBJ2-7, with 8 bases lining up with TRBD1. This CDR3 region has 14 residues. Germline assignment: CDR1 MNHEY and CDR2 SMNVEV (reference sequence). V shed 6 bases and J 6 bases; nucleotides not matched to a gene: 10. DNA of the CDR3: TGTGCCAGCAGCCCCCGGGACAGGCCTCTCGAGCAGTACTTC. It codes for CASSPRDRPLEQYF.

This clone came up many times. V and J are TRBV30 and TRBJ1-1, with a possible D match to TRBD1 (5 bases). Germline values: CDR1 GTSNPN, CDR2 SVGIG (reference sequence). Trimming left V 2 bases short and J 4 bases short, with 11 bases between. CDR3 size: 13 residues. The CDR3 coding sequence is TGTGCCTGGAGTCTCGGCGGGGCCACTGAAGCTTTCTTT. As protein: CAWSLGGATEAFF.

The chain uses TRBV19 and TRBJ2-5, with a weak D call TRBD2 (6 bases). The CDR3 extends over 15 amino acids. The V gene lost 0 bases and the J gene lost 1 base, with 9 bases spanning the gap. Germline CDR1 and CDR2: LNHDA and SQIVND (reference sequence). The CDR3 DNA is TGTGCCAGTAGTATAGATCTCGGGGGCCAAGAGACCCAGTACTTC. The encoded protein is CASSIDLGGQETQYF.

The J gene is TRBJ2-2, the V gene TRBV2; 8 bases agree with TRBD2. CDR1 is SNHLY and CDR2 is FYNNEI in the germline V gene. V lost 6 bases, J lost 2 bases, and 11 bases stayed unmatched. CDR3 length equals 17 residues. This CDR3 reads CASRARKAGANTGELFF. As DNA, the CDR3 is TGTGCCAGCAGGGCCAGGAAAGCGGGGGCCAACACCGGGGAGCTGTTTTTT. Full variable domain (rest looked up from reference TRBV2 and TRBJ2-2): EPEVTQTPSHQVTQMGQEVILRCVPISNHLYFYWYRQILGQKVEFLVSFYNNEISEKSEIFDDQFSVERPDGSNFTLKIRSTKLEDSAMYFCASRARKAGANTGELFFGEGSRLTVL.

The chain employs TRBV27 and TRBJ1-5; tentative D call: TRBD1 (5 bases). The CDR3 contains 16 residues. The ends were cut back, 2 bases at V and 4 bases at J, with 15 bases in the middle. The germline CDR1 and CDR2 sequences are MNHEY and SMNVEV (reference sequence). CDR3 coding DNA: TGTGCCAGCAGTTTAGGGCCAGGGTTTGGTAATCAGCCCCAGCATTTT. Its protein is CASSLGPGFGNQPQHF.